Here is one T cell receptor beta chain with its context. Its specificity is not known. These data originate in a study of CD8+ T cells in alopecia areata. Turning to the study itself: A regimen of oral tofacitinib, 5 to 10 mg twice daily, was given to treated patients. General study points: While patients received tofacitinib, many expanded lesional clones remained present in scalp and blood. Scalp lesions, especially in alopecia totalis/universalis, had higher clonality than normal scalp.

Germline V gene sequence: CDR1 MNHEY, CDR2 SVGAGI. The J segment lost 7 bases and the V segment lost 6 bases, leaving 5 bases of the junction unmatched. The CDR3 extends over 14 amino acids. RNA was extracted and reverse transcribed into cDNA as the sequencing template. Using immunoSEQ multiplex PCR, the repertoire was profiled, and TCRdb retains in-frame clones only, with some absent. The data contain thousands of clones, approximately 79% of them seen just once; the ten biggest clones take up around 4.7%. Treatment noted: oral pan-JAK inhibitor, 5-10 mg twice daily. Those with alopecia areata gave lesional scalp punch biopsies and peripheral blood.

The source was skin, collected at week 24, from a patient treated with tofacitinib. The chain employs TRBV6-5 and TRBJ2-1, with 11 bases fitting TRBD1. This TCR was sampled from a human donor with alopecia areata. The CDR3 coding sequence is TGTGCCAGCAGACCCGGGACAGGGGGGAATGAGCAGTTCTTC. Translation: CASRPGTGGNEQFF.